The clone carrying this T cell receptor (beta chain) turned up a few times. The data were taken from a study of T-cell reconstitution after alpha-beta-depleted transplantation in children. Preparing the TCRbeta library involved the use of unique molecular identifiers. TCRdb reprocessed the PCR reads via MiXCR and lists one record per CDR3 protein. The data show fewer than 550,000 distinct CDR3 sequences, about 10% seen once. Per germline, CDR1 MNHEY and CDR2 SMNVEV (reference sequence). Trimming removed 5 bases at V and 1 base at J, with 16 bases between. This CDR3 has 16 amino acids. This material consisted of PBMCs, mostly from graft donor cells, taken 180 days after TCRalphabeta/CD19-depleted stem cell transplant. The TCR comes from a female patient aged 2-9 years who had a stem cell transplant for aplastic anemia, so the T cells may come from the graft donor. The chain carries TRBV27 and TRBJ2-3; TRBD2 is a possible D gene (5 bases). CDR3 region: CASSLPGRERTDTQYF. CDR3 DNA sequence: TGTGCCAGCAGTCTTCCCGGACGGGAACGCACAGATACGCAGTATTTT.